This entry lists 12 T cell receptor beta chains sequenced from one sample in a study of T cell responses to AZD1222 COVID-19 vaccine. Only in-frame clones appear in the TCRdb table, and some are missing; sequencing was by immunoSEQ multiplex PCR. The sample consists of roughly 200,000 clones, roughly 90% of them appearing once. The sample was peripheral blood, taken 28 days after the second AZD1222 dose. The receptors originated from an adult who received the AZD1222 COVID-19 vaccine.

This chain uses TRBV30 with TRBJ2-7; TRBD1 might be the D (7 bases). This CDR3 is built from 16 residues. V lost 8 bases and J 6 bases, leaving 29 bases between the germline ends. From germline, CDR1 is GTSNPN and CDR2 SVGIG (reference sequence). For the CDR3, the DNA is TGTGCCCAACGGAGGGGGCGGGGCGCGGAGTCGGGCGAGCAGTACTTC. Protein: CAQRRGRGAESGEQYF.

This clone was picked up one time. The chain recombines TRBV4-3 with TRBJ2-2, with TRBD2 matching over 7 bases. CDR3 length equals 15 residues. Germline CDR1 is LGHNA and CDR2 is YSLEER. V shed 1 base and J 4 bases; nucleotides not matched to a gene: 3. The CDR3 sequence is CASSQGTRTTGELFF. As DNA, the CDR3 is TGCGCCAGCAGCCAAGGGACTAGAACCACCGGGGAGCTGTTTTTT.

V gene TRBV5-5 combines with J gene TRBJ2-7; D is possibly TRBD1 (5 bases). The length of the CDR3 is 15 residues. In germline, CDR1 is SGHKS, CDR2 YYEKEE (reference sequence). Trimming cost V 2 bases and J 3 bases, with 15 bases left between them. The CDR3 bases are TGTGCCAGCAGCTTAGAAGGACACTCAAGCTACGAGCAGTACTTC. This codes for CASSLEGHSSYEQYF.

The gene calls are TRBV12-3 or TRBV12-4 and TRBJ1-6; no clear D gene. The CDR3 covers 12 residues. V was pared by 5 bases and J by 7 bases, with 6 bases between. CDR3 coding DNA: TGTGCCAGCAGTAGGGTGAATTCACCCCTCCACTTT. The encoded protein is CASSRVNSPLHF.

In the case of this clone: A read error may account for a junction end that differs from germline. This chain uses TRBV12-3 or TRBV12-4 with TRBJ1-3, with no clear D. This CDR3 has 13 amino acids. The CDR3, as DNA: TGTGCCAGCAGTATCGGGCCTGGGAACACCATATATTTT. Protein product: CASSIGPGNTIYF.

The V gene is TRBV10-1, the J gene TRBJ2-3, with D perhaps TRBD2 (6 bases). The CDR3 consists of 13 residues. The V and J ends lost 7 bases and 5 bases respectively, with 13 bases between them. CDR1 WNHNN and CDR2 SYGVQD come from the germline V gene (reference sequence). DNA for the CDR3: TGCGCCAGCAACCGGGAGTTTCAAGATACGCAGTATTTT. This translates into CASNREFQDTQYF.

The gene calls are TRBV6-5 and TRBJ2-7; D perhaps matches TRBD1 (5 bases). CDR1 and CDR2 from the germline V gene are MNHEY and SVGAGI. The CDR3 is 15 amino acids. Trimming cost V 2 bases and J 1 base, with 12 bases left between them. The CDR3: CASSYGQPRSYEQYF. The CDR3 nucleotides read TGTGCCAGCAGTTACGGACAACCCCGGTCCTACGAGCAGTACTTC.

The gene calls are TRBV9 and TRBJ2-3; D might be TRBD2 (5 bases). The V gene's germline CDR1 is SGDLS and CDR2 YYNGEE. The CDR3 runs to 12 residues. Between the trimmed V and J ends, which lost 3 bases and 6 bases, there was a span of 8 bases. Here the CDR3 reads CASSGTGDTQYF. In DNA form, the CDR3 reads TGTGCCAGCAGCGGGACGGGGGATACGCAGTATTTT.

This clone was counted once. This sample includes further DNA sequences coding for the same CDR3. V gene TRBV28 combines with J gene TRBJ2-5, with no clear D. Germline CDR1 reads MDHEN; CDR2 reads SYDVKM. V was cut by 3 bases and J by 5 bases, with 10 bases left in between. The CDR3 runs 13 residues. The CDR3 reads CASSFDLGETQYF. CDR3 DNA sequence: TGTGCCAGCAGTTTCGACTTGGGCGAGACCCAGTACTTC.

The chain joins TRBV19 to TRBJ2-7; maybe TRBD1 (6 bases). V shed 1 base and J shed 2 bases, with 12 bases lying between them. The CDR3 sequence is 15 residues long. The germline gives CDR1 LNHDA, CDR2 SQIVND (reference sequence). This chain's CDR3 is CASSIGRDIAYEQYF. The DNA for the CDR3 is TGTGCCAGTAGTATAGGCCGGGACATAGCCTACGAGCAGTACTTC.

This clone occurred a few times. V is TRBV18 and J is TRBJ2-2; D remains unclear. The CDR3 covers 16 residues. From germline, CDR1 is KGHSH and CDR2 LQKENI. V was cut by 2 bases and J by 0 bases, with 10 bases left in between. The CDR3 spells CASSPGTPSNTGELFF. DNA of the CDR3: TGTGCCAGCTCACCAGGAACACCTTCGAACACCGGGGAGCTGTTTTTT.

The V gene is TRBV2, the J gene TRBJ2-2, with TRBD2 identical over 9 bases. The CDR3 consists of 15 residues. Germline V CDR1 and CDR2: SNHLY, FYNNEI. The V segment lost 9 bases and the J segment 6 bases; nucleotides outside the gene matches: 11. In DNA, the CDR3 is TGTGCCAGTGGAACCGGGACTAGCATGCCCGGGGAGCTGTTTTTT. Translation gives CASGTGTSMPGELFF.